This T cell receptor beta chain originates from a study of cytomegalovirus exposure and HLA in healthy donors. Measured with immunoSEQ multiplex PCR; TCRdb has only the in-frame clones, and not every one. The repertoire holds about 150,000 clones, with about 86% as singletons. This clone was detected only once. The CDR3 sequence is 13 residues long. In germline, CDR1 is SQVTM, CDR2 ANQGSEA. Trimming left V 7 bases short and J 7 bases short, with 19 bases between. The sequence derives from a human donor in good health. The chain combines TRBV29-1 with TRBJ1-1; possible D gene TRBD1, 5 bases. The sequencing sample was made of PBMCs. CDR3 coding DNA: TGCAGCGCTGGTTGGGGGGGGGAAAGTGAAGCTTTCTTT. This translates into CSAGWGGESEAFF.